Detailed here is one T cell receptor beta chain. This entry is derived from a study of graft-versus-host responses after intestinal transplantation. TCRdb's copy holds only in-frame clones and misses some; the assay was immunoSEQ multiplex PCR. The repertoire consists of some 40,000 clones, with roughly 86% occurring once and the leading ten covering around 7%. This clonotype was obtained from a human patient who received an intestinal transplant, so some T cells may come from the graft donor. Sequencing was performed on PBMCs, taken about 270 days after transplant.

The CDR3 is CASSLSYGIDTQYF. The CDR3, as DNA: TGTGCCAGCAGTTTATCCTACGGAATAGATACGCAGTATTTT. The rearrangement links TRBV27 to TRBJ2-3; D not resolved. This CDR3 spans 14 amino acids. Germline-derived CDR1 and CDR2 are MNHEY and SMNVEV (reference sequence). Trimming stripped 0 bases from V and 5 bases from J, with 9 bases between.